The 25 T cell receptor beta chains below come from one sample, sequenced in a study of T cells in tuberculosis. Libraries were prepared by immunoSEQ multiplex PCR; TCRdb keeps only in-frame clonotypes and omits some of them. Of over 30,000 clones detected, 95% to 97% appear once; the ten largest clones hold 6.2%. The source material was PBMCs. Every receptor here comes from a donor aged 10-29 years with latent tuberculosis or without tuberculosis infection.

CDR3 region: CASSLRGQETQYF. In nucleotides, the CDR3 is TGTGCCAGCAGCTTACGCGGACAAGAGACCCAGTACTTC. The chain has TRBV7-8 and TRBJ2-5, with no clear D. The V gene lost 2 bases and the J gene lost 2 bases, with 6 bases spanning the gap. Germline CDR1 is SGHVS and CDR2 is FQNEAQ. This CDR3 spans 13 amino acids.

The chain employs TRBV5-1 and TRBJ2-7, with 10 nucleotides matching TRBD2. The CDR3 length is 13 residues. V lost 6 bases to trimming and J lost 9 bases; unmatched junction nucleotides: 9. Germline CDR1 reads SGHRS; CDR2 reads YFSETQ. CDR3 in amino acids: CASTSGRNGWQYF. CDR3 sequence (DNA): TGCGCCAGCACTAGCGGGAGAAATGGGTGGCAGTACTTC.

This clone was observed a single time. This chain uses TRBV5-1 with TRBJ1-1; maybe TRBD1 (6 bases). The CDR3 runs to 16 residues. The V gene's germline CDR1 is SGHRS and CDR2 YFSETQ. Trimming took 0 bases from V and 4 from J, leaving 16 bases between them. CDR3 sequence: CASSLDPLKGGTEAFF. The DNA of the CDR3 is TGCGCCAGCAGCTTGGACCCCCTTAAAGGGGGCACTGAAGCTTTCTTT.

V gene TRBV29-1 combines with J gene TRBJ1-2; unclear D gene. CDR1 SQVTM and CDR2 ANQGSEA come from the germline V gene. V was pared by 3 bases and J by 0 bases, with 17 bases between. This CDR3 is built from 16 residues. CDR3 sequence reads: CSVDKERAGTNYGYTF. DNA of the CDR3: TGCAGCGTTGACAAGGAGAGGGCGGGAACTAACTATGGCTACACCTTC.

The CDR3 region has the DNA TGTGCCAGCAGTCTTGACGGGGTAGGACCTGAAGCTTTCTTT. Translating it yields CASSLDGVGPEAFF. The chain carries TRBV6-1 and TRBJ1-1; the D is unclear. Trimming removed 5 bases from V and 6 bases from J, with 16 bases in between. The CDR3 has 14 residues. Germline loops: CDR1 MNHNS, CDR2 SASEGT.

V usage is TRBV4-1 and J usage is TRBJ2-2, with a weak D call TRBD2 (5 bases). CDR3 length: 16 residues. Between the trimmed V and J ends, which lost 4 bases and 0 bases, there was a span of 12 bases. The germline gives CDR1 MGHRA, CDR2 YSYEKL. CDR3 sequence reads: CASSPTGSANTGELFF. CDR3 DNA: TGCGCCAGCAGCCCCACTGGGAGCGCGAACACCGGGGAGCTGTTTTTT.

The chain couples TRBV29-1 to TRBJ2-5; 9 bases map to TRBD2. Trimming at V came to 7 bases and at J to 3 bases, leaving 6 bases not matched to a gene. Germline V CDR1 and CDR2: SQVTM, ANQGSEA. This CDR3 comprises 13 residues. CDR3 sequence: CSAERLAEETQYF. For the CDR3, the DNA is TGCAGCGCCGAGAGACTAGCGGAAGAGACCCAGTACTTC.

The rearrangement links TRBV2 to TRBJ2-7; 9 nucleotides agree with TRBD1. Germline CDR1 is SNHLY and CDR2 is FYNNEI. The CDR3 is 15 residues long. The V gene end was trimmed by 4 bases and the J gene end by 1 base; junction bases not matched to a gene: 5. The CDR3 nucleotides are TGTGCCAGCAGTGCCGACAGGGGGTCTTCCTACGAGCAGTACTTC. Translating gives CASSADRGSSYEQYF.

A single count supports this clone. The CDR3 nucleotides are TGTGCCAGCAGTGCGGCGGGGACAGAGACCCAGTACTTC. This encodes CASSAAGTETQYF. This chain connects TRBV6-1 to TRBJ2-5; TRBD2 might be the D (6 bases). The CDR3 runs to 13 residues. CDR1 and CDR2 (germline): MNHNS, SASEGT. The V gene lost 4 bases and the J gene lost 4 bases, with 10 bases spanning the gap.

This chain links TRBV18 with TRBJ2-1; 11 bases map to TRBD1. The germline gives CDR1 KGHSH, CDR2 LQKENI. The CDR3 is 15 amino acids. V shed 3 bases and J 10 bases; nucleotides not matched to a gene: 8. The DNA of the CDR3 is TGTGCCAGCTCACCCGGGGGACAGGGGGAGTCGGAGCAGTTCTTC. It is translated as CASSPGGQGESEQFF. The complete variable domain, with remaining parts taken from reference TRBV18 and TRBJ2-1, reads NAGVMQNPRHLVRRRGQEARLRCSPMKGHSHVYWYRQLPEEGLKFMVYLQKENIIDESGMPKERFSAEFPKEGPSILRIQQVVRGDSAAYFCASSPGGQGESEQFFGPGTRLTVL.

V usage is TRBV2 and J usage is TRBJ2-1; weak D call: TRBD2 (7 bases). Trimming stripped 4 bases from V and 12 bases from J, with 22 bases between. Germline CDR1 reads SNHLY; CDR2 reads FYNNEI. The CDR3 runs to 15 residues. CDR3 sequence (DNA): TGTGCCAGCAGTGCTCAGGGGACTATATCCGAGGGGCAGTTCTTC. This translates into CASSAQGTISEGQFF.

The CDR3 DNA reads TGTGCCATCAGTGAGTCGAAAGGGGTGGCAGATACGCAGTATTTT. Protein product: CAISESKGVADTQYF. The genes are TRBV10-3 and TRBJ2-3; maybe TRBD1 (5 bases). CDR3 size: 15 residues. V shed 0 bases and J shed 4 bases, with 11 bases lying between them. Germline loops: CDR1 ENHRY, CDR2 SYGVKD.

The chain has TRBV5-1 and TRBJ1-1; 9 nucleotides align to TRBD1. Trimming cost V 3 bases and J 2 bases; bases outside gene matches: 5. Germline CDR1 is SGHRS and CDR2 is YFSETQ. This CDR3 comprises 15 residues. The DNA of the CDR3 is TGCGCCAGCAGCTGGGGGGACAGGGACAACACTGAAGCTTTCTTT. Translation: CASSWGDRDNTEAFF. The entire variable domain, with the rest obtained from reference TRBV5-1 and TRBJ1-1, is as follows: KAGVTQTPRYLIKTRGQQVTLSCSPISGHRSVSWYQQTPGQGLQFLFEYFSETQRNKGNFPGRFSGRQFSNSRSEMNVSTLELGDSALYLCASSWGDRDNTEAFFGQGTRLTVV.

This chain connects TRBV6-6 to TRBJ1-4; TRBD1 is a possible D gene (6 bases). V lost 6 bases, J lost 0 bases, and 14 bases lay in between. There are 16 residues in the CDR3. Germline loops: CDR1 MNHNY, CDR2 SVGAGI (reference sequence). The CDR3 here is CASRLDSYATNEKLFF. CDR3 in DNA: TGTGCCAGCAGGCTGGACAGTTATGCAACTAATGAAAAACTGTTTTTT.

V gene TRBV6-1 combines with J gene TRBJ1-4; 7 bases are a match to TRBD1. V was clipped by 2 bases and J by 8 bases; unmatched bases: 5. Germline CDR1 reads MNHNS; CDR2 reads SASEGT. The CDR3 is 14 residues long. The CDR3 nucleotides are TGTGCCAGCAGTGAATGGCAGGGGGAGGAAAAACTGTTTTTT. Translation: CASSEWQGEEKLFF.

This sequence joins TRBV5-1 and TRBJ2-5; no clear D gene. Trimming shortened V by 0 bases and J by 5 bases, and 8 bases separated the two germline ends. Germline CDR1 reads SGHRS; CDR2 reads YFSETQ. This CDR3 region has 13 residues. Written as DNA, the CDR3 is TGCGCCAGCAGCTTGGGGGCGAGTGAGACCCAGTACTTC. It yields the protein CASSLGASETQYF.

The CDR3 spells CATEGAGYNEQFF. CDR3 DNA sequence: TGTGCCACCGAGGGTGCGGGCTACAATGAGCAGTTCTTC. The V gene is TRBV10-3, the J gene TRBJ2-1; D is perhaps TRBD2 (5 bases). CDR1 ENHRY and CDR2 SYGVKD come from the germline V gene. The CDR3 has 13 residues. Trimming removed 10 bases from V and 3 bases from J, with 13 bases in between.

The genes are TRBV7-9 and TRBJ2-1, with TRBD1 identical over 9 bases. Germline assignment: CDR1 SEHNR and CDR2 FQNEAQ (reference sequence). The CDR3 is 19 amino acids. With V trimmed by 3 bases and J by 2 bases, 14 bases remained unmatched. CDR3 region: CASSFPSGGGDRAYNEQFF. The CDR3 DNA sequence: TGTGCCAGCAGCTTTCCTTCTGGGGGAGGGGACAGGGCCTACAATGAGCAGTTCTTC.

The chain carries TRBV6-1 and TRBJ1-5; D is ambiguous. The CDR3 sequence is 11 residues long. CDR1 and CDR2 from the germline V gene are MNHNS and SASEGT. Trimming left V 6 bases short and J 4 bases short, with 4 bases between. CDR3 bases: TGTGCCAGCAGCCTTAATCAGCCCCAGCATTTT. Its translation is CASSLNQPQHF.

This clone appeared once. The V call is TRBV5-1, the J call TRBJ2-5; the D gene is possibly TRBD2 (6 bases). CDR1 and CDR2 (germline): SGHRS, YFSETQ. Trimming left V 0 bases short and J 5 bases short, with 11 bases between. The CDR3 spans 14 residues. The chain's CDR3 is CASSLAFGGETQYF. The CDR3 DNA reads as TGCGCCAGCAGCTTGGCTTTCGGGGGTGAGACCCAGTACTTC.

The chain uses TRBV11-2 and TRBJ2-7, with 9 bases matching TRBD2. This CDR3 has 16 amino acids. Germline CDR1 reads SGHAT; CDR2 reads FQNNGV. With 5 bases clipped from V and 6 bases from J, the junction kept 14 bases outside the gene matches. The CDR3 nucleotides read TGTGCCAGCAGCGAAAACCTAGCGGGAATGGTTGGCGAGCAGTACTTC. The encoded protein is CASSENLAGMVGEQYF.

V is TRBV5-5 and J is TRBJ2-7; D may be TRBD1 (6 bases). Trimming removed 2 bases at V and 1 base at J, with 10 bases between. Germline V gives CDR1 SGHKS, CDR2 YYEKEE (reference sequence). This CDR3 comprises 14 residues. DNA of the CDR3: TGTGCCAGCAGCTTCCGGGACACATCCTACGAGCAGTACTTC. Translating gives CASSFRDTSYEQYF.

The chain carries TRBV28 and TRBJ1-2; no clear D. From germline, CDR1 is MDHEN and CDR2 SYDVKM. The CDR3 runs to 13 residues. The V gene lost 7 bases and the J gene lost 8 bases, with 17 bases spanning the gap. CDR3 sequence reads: CASTPGGIGGYTF. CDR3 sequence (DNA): TGTGCCAGCACCCCGGGAGGGATCGGGGGCTACACCTTC.

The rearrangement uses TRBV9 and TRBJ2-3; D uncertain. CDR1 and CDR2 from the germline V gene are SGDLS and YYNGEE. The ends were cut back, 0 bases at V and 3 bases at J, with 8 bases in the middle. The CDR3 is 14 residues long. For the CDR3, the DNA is TGTGCCAGCAGCGTAGGCCCGAGTACAGATACGCAGTATTTT. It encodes CASSVGPSTDTQYF. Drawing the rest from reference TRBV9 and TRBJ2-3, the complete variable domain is DSGVTQTPKHLITATGQRVTLRCSPRSGDLSVYWYQQSLDQGLQFLIQYYNGEERAKGNILERFSAQQFPDLHSELNLSSLELGDSALYFCASSVGPSTDTQYFGPGTRLTVL.

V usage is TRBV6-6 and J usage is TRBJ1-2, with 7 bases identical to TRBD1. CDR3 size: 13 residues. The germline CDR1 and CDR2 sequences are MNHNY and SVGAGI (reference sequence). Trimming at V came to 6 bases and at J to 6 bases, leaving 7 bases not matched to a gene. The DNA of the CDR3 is TGTGCCAGCAGAGACGACAGGGTAGATGGCTACACCTTC. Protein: CASRDDRVDGYTF.